What follows are 22 T cell receptor beta chains derived from one specimen sequenced in a study of OX40 agonist ivuxolimab in advanced cancers. TCRdb's table, derived via immunoSEQ multiplex PCR, lists solely in-frame clones and lacks some. The data hold 30,000 to 40,000 clones, with approximately 80% observed a single time. The material was CD4+ or CD8+ T cells sorted from blood, obtained in a trial of the OX40 agonist ivuxolimab. The receptor set was obtained from an adult with an advanced solid tumor such as melanoma, head and neck, liver or kidney cancer.

V and J are TRBV5-4 and TRBJ2-7; D is unresolved. Germline CDR1 SGHNT, CDR2 YYREEE (reference sequence). Trimming pared 0 bases from V and 5 bases from J, leaving 6 bases between. This CDR3 region has 12 residues. For the CDR3, the DNA is TGTGCCAGCAGCTTGGTAGGCGACGAGCAGTACTTC. Translation gives CASSLVGDEQYF.

The chain couples TRBV5-1 to TRBJ2-5; the D gene is possibly TRBD2 (6 bases). Germline V lookup: CDR1 SGHRS, CDR2 YFSETQ. V was trimmed by 0 bases and J by 6 bases, leaving 9 bases between them. The CDR3 loop spans 13 amino acids. The CDR3 DNA reads TGCGCCAGCAGCTTGGCGGGGGACCAGACCCAGTACTTC. Translation: CASSLAGDQTQYF.

The chain uses TRBV23-1 and TRBJ2-5; D gene ambiguous. TRBV23-1 is an ORF; its function is uncertain. The CDR3 consists of 14 residues. The V gene lost 2 bases and the J gene lost 5 bases, with 12 bases spanning the gap. The CDR3 DNA reads as TGCGCCAGCAGTCAACTCCATCCTGCGGAGACCCAGTACTTC. It specifies CASSQLHPAETQYF.

This clone was counted a single time. The chain employs TRBV7-2 and TRBJ2-7; 10 bases fit TRBD1. The V segment lost 11 bases and the J segment 4 bases; nucleotides outside the gene matches: 8. The length of the CDR3 is 13 residues. CDR1 is SGHTA, CDR2 FQGNSA, per germline. The CDR3, as DNA: TGTGCCTCTCGGGACAGGGGTATGTACGAGCAGTACTTC. This sequence encodes CASRDRGMYEQYF.

The chain couples TRBV27 to TRBJ2-7; no reliable D call. The CDR3 runs to 13 residues. The V end was cut by 5 bases, the J end by 3 bases, with 11 bases between. Germline CDR1 is MNHEY and CDR2 is SMNVEV (reference sequence). The CDR3 here is CASSAFGVYEQYF. CDR3 sequence (DNA): TGTGCCAGCAGTGCCTTCGGTGTCTACGAGCAGTACTTC.

This clone is medium-sized. The chain uses TRBV5-1 and TRBJ2-7; D might be TRBD1 (5 bases). V was clipped by 0 bases and J by 2 bases, with 18 bases between them. The germline gives CDR1 SGHRS, CDR2 YFSETQ. The CDR3 has 17 amino acids. CDR3 DNA: TGCGCCAGCAGCTTGGGGGCCCTTGGGCAGGGCCCCTACGAGCAGTACTTC. It codes for CASSLGALGQGPYEQYF.

The rearrangement links TRBV27 to TRBJ2-3; D is perhaps TRBD2 (7 bases). The length of the CDR3 is 15 residues. The germline V and J ends were trimmed by 8 bases and 6 bases, with 21 bases remaining between them. The germline V gene has CDR1 MNHEY and CDR2 SMNVEV (reference sequence). The chain's CDR3 is CASGARGGAGDTQYF. The CDR3 bases are TGTGCCAGCGGGGCTAGGGGGGGGGCCGGGGATACGCAGTATTTT.

The chain uses TRBV28 and TRBJ1-2, with 7 bases aligning to TRBD1. The CDR3 runs to 14 residues. Germline values: CDR1 MDHEN, CDR2 SYDVKM. Germline trimming cut 7 bases from V and 1 base from J; bases unmatched to any gene: 6. The CDR3 DNA reads as TGTGCCAGCACGCCCCAGGGGGGTAACTATGGCTACACCTTC. This encodes CASTPQGGNYGYTF.

This rearrangement joins TRBV5-4 to TRBJ2-5; maybe TRBD2 (5 bases). The CDR3 is made up of 15 amino acids. Germline V lookup: CDR1 SGHNT, CDR2 YYREEE (reference sequence). V gave up 5 bases and J gave up 5 bases, with 19 bases separating them. The CDR3 here is CASRSDYPWTETQYF. The CDR3 bases are TGTGCCAGCAGATCCGACTACCCCTGGACGGAGACCCAGTACTTC.

The gene calls are TRBV11-3 and TRBJ2-3; 11 positions match TRBD2. The CDR3 runs to 15 residues. V was pared by 5 bases and J by 6 bases, with 7 bases of the junction left unmatched. Germline V gives CDR1 SGHNT, CDR2 YENEEA. The CDR3 is CASSLSGGAVDTQYF. In nucleotides, the CDR3 is TGTGCCAGCAGCCTTAGCGGGGGGGCCGTCGATACGCAGTATTTT. Supplemented by reference TRBV11-3 and TRBJ2-3, the full variable domain reads EAGVVQSPRYKIIEKKQPVAFWCNPISGHNTLYWYLQNLGQGPELLIRYENEEAVDDSQLPKDRFSAERLKGVDSTLKIQPAELGDSAVYLCASSLSGGAVDTQYFGPGTRLTVL.

V usage is TRBV19 and J usage is TRBJ1-6; D remains ambiguous. CDR3 length equals 15 residues. Trimming removed 3 bases at V and 7 bases at J, with 13 bases between. Looked up from germline, CDR1 is LNHDA and CDR2 is SQIVND (reference sequence). DNA for the CDR3: TGTGCCAGTAGTATTTTGGCAGGATTAAATTCACCCCTCCACTTT. Translated: CASSILAGLNSPLHF.

The gene calls are TRBV10-3 and TRBJ2-1; TRBD2 aligns across 11 bases. This CDR3 is built from 14 residues. Germline CDR1 reads ENHRY; CDR2 reads SYGVKD. V gave up 11 bases and J gave up 7 bases; unmatched junction bases: 10. The CDR3 loop is CAVLAGGRGNEQFF. The DNA of the CDR3 is TGTGCCGTTCTAGCGGGGGGCAGGGGGAATGAGCAGTTCTTC.

The rearrangement links TRBV18 to TRBJ2-7; 11 bases match TRBD2. Germline-derived CDR1 and CDR2 are KGHSH and LQKENI. CDR3 length: 13 residues. Losses at the gene ends were 6 bases for V and 3 bases for J; bases not matched to a gene: 1. CDR3 nucleotide sequence: TGTGCCAGCTCCGGGACTAGCGGCTACGAGCAGTACTTC. Translating gives CASSGTSGYEQYF.

V usage is TRBV6-5 and J usage is TRBJ2-7, with 11 bases lining up with TRBD1. Unmatched junction bases numbered 6, after V lost 8 bases and J lost 3 bases. This CDR3 contains 14 residues. Germline V gene lookup returns CDR1 MNHEY and CDR2 SVGAGI. CDR3 residues: CASRTGTGGYEQYF. Here the CDR3 DNA reads TGTGCCAGCCGAACCGGGACAGGGGGCTACGAGCAGTACTTC.

The V and J genes are TRBV19 and TRBJ1-2, with 10 bases fitting TRBD1. V lost 5 bases and J lost 1; bases outside the gene matches: 1. This CDR3 is built from 14 residues. Germline V gives CDR1 LNHDA, CDR2 SQIVND (reference sequence). CDR3 coding DNA: TGTGCCAGTAGTCGGGACAGGGGTAACTATGGCTACACCTTC. Translating it yields CASSRDRGNYGYTF. Supplemented by reference TRBV19 and TRBJ1-2, the full variable domain reads DGGITQSPKYLFRKEGQNVTLSCEQNLNHDAMYWYRQDPGQGLRLIYYSQIVNDFQKGDIAEGYSVSREKKESFPLTVTSAQKNPTAFYLCASSRDRGNYGYTFGSGTRLTVV.

The chain links TRBV28 to TRBJ1-5; the D gene is possibly TRBD1 (5 bases). The CDR3 is made up of 16 amino acids. V lost 2 bases and J 7 bases, leaving 18 bases between the germline ends. Germline V CDR1 and CDR2: MDHEN, SYDVKM. Here the CDR3 reads CASSLALSPGQQPQHF. The CDR3 coding sequence is TGTGCCAGCAGTTTAGCACTATCGCCGGGGCAACAGCCCCAGCATTTT.

The gene calls are TRBV15 and TRBJ1-1; no firm D call. The CDR3 length is 14 residues. The germline V gene has CDR1 LNHNV and CDR2 YYDKDF (reference sequence). V was cut by 0 bases and J by 10 bases, with 15 bases left in between. In DNA, the CDR3 is TGTGCCACCAGCAGAGATAACCCTCACAGCGGAGCTTTCTTT. Translating gives CATSRDNPHSGAFF.

The chain has TRBV5-1 and TRBJ2-1; D is undetermined. CDR1 and CDR2 from the germline V gene are SGHRS and YFSETQ. V lost 4 bases and J 4 bases, leaving 6 bases between the germline ends. The length of the CDR3 is 12 residues. Here the CDR3 reads CASSADYNEQFF. The CDR3 DNA sequence: TGCGCCAGCAGCGCAGATTACAATGAGCAGTTCTTC.

The rearrangement uses TRBV7-9 and TRBJ1-5; D not certain. The germline V gene has CDR1 SEHNR and CDR2 FQNEAQ (reference sequence). The V end lost 1 base, the J end lost 3 bases, and 10 bases lay between the germline ends. The CDR3 runs to 15 residues. For the CDR3, the DNA is TGTGCCAGCAGCTTAGGGTTGGGTACCAATCAGCCCCAGCATTTT. It is translated as CASSLGLGTNQPQHF.

CDR3 sequence: CASILSTEWKGSDTEAFF. The CDR3 DNA reads as TGTGCCAGCATCCTAAGTACGGAGTGGAAGGGGAGTGACACTGAAGCTTTCTTT. The genes are TRBV2 and TRBJ1-1; tentative D call: TRBD1 (5 bases). Trimming left V 7 bases short and J 3 bases short, with 27 bases between. Germline loops: CDR1 SNHLY, CDR2 FYNNEI. The CDR3 length is 18 residues.

The genes are TRBV29-1 and TRBJ2-7; 7 bases match TRBD1. V dropped 1 base and J dropped 3; count of bases not matched to a gene: 6. Germline values: CDR1 SQVTM, CDR2 ANQGSEA. The CDR3 has 14 amino acids. This CDR3 reads CSVEGQGVDYEQYF. The CDR3 DNA reads as TGCAGCGTTGAAGGGCAGGGGGTCGACTACGAGCAGTACTTC.

This clone was observed a few times. This rearrangement joins TRBV4-1 to TRBJ1-5; D is unclear. The CDR3 is 14 amino acids. Germline V lookup: CDR1 MGHRA, CDR2 YSYEKL. Trimming stripped 0 bases from V and 2 bases from J, with 5 bases between. CDR3 residues: CASSQDGGNQPQHF. The CDR3 DNA reads TGCGCCAGCAGCCAAGATGGGGGCAATCAGCCCCAGCATTTT.